The following is a T cell receptor (beta chain) sequence with its context. The target antigen is unknown. The germline CDR1 and CDR2 sequences are DFQATT and SNEGSKA (reference sequence). The CDR3 consists of 12 residues. V was cut by 1 base and J by 2 bases, with 5 bases left in between. Prior to thyroid surgery, none of the patients had received any treatment. Original analysis: The authors used CDR3 differences across clinicopathological groups to build a distant-metastasis classifier for papillary thyroid cancer. TCRdb recomputed clones from the PCR reads via MiXCR. None of the V and J calls come from the authors' own analysis; TCRdb made them. The sample lists about 35,000 clones, 25% to 30% occurring once. This record comes from a study of metastatic and nonmetastatic thyroid tumors. The overall study: Malignant thyroid and benign thyroid patients provided blood and tumor or nodule tissue whose repertoires were compared.

Overall study results and limits: A significant increase in TCR beta diversity was reportedly seen in malignant thyroid tumors relative to benign nodules, in blood and tumor.

The clonotype originates from a female donor with papillary thyroid cancer or a benign thyroid nodule (not recorded which). Some clones in this sample may be carry-over from other donors' samples. V and J are TRBV20-1 and TRBJ1-2; D is undetermined. Sequenced sample: blood. The CDR3 DNA sequence: TGCAGTGCTAGAGTTGACAACTATGGCTACACCTTC. Protein: CSARVDNYGYTF.